This T cell receptor (beta chain) was captured in a study of T cell repertoires in cytomegalovirus infection. As for this clonotype: Its antigen is undetermined.

General study results and limits: CMV-specific TCR beta clonotypes restricted by HLA-C were the ones dominating the ex vivo response. Summed frequency of public TCR beta families distinguished CMV carriers with the relevant HLA.

Trimming shortened V by 4 bases and J by 2 bases, and 8 bases separated the two germline ends. From germline, CDR1 is GTSNPN and CDR2 SVGIG (reference sequence). The CDR3 contains 12 residues. TCRdb redid the calling of the reads with MiXCR, one entry per CDR3 protein. The top ten hold 31% of the sample, which has 150,000 to 200,000 distinct CDR3 sequences, roughly 27% seen once. The chain employs TRBV30 and TRBJ1-2; no reliable D call. Source material: PBMCs. This sequence was found in a human donor in good health (CMV status not recorded). Some clones in this sample may be carry-over from other donors' samples. Written as DNA, the CDR3 is TGTGCCTGGACCGCGGGCAACTATGGCTACACCTTC. Encoded protein: CAWTAGNYGYTF.